This T cell receptor beta chain was profiled in a study of blood T cell repertoires in COVID-19. Background on the study: COVID-19 samples collected from the United States, Italy and Spain covered acute and convalescent phases. The analysed material was cDNA or gDNA that came from T cells, B-cell-depleted T cells, or PBMCs.

In the original workflow: Estimation of nucleated cell counts was performed using reference gene primer amplification. Only in-frame clones appear in the TCRdb table, and some are missing; sequencing was by immunoSEQ multiplex PCR. V and J calls and clone size are given by that table; D and trimming were obtained from the DNA. The sample lists roughly 68,000 clones, about 91% seen once, with 6.4% in the top ten. Looked up from germline, CDR1 is GTSNPN and CDR2 is SVGIG (reference sequence). V lost 2 bases to trimming and J lost 5 bases, with 9 bases between them. The CDR3 length is 12 residues. The sample was peripheral blood. The chain uses TRBV30 and TRBJ1-2; D uncertain. The TCR originated in a woman between 70 and 85 years old with acute or convalescent COVID-19. For the CDR3, the DNA is TGTGCCTGGAGTCGCGCGGGGTATGGCTACACCTTC. Translating gives CAWSRAGYGYTF.